These 24 T cell receptor beta chains came from one sample sequenced in a study of PD-L1 blockade in urothelial cancer. Clones were read by immunoSEQ multiplex PCR, and TCRdb kept only the in-frame ones, dropping some. The sample lists about 42,000 clones, 81% occurring once. Sequenced material: PBMCs, taken around atezolizumab (anti-PD-L1) treatment. The source is an older man with urothelial cancer.

J is TRBJ1-3 and V is TRBV11-3; tentatively, D is TRBD1 (6 bases). With 2 bases removed from V and 4 bases from J, the gap between germline ends came to 15 bases. This CDR3 contains 16 residues. Germline lookup yields CDR1 SGHNT and CDR2 YENEEA. CDR3 sequence: CASSLPSGGAGNTIYF. CDR3 nucleotide sequence: TGTGCCAGCAGCTTACCTTCGGGGGGCGCCGGAAACACCATATATTTT.

The rearrangement uses TRBV6-5 and TRBJ2-7; D uncertain. CDR1 is MNHEY, CDR2 SVGAGI, per germline. V was shortened by 4 bases and J by 4 bases, with 14 bases between the two germline ends. The CDR3 is 14 amino acids. The CDR3 nucleotides read TGTGCCAGCAGTTTAGGAGAGGATTCTTACGAGCAGTACTTC. Translating it yields CASSLGEDSYEQYF.

The chain is built from TRBV29-1 and TRBJ2-1, with TRBD2 matching 7 bases. CDR1 and CDR2 from the germline V gene are SQVTM and ANQGSEA. The CDR3 has 15 amino acids. V lost 7 bases and J lost 0; bases outside the gene matches: 9. Here the CDR3 reads CSALLAPSSYNEQFF. CDR3 DNA sequence: TGCAGCGCCTTACTAGCGCCGAGCTCCTACAATGAGCAGTTCTTC.

The genes are TRBV12-5 and TRBJ2-1, with TRBD2 as a possible D gene (5 bases). The CDR3 runs 14 residues. Trimming removed 2 bases at V and 8 bases at J, with 13 bases between. The germline V gene encodes CDR1 LGHNT and CDR2 FRNRAP. CDR3 nucleotides: TGTGCTAGTGGTTTGAGCGGAGCGCGACATGAGCAGTTCTTC. Protein product: CASGLSGARHEQFF.

The chain has TRBV7-9 and TRBJ2-1, with 12 bases lining up with TRBD1. From germline, CDR1 is SEHNR and CDR2 FQNEAQ (reference sequence). The junction had 13 bases not matched to a gene; V was cut back by 8 bases and J by 8 bases. This CDR3 region has 16 residues. The CDR3 is CASARAGTGGLDEQFF. In DNA, the CDR3 is TGTGCCAGCGCGAGAGCGGGGACAGGGGGCTTGGATGAGCAGTTCTTC.

The rearrangement joins TRBV11-3 to TRBJ2-5; D remains unclear. Per germline, CDR1 SGHNT and CDR2 YENEEA. The length of the CDR3 is 13 residues. Trimming shortened V by 1 base and J by 5 bases, and 8 bases separated the two germline ends. CDR3 region: CASSLGPRETQYF. CDR3 coding DNA: TGTGCCAGCAGCTTAGGGCCTAGGGAGACCCAGTACTTC.

This chain links TRBV11-1 with TRBJ2-3; 7 positions match TRBD2. V lost 3 bases to trimming and J lost 4 bases; unmatched junction nucleotides: 4. Germline loops: CDR1 SGHAT, CDR2 FQDESV (reference sequence). This CDR3 has 14 residues. The CDR3 sequence is CASSFSGNADTQYF. The DNA for the CDR3 is TGTGCCAGCAGCTTCAGCGGGAACGCAGATACGCAGTATTTT.

The V gene is TRBV4-3, the J gene TRBJ2-7, with TRBD2 identical over 10 bases. Germline CDR1 LGHNA, CDR2 YSLEER. Trimming at V came to 2 bases and at J to 2 bases, leaving 3 bases not matched to a gene. This CDR3 spans 15 amino acids. CDR3 protein: CASSQLAGGTYEQYF. CDR3 coding DNA: TGCGCCAGCAGCCAATTAGCGGGAGGAACCTACGAGCAGTACTTC.

The V call is TRBV27, the J call TRBJ2-1; possible D gene TRBD1, 6 bases. Germline CDR1 reads MNHEY; CDR2 reads SMNVEV (reference sequence). The V and J ends lost 5 bases and 8 bases respectively, with 22 bases between them. This CDR3 is built from 16 residues. The CDR3 DNA reads as TGTGCCAGCAGTCGAAAGGGTCCAGGGCAGGGGTATGAGCAGTTCTTC. Amino acids: CASSRKGPGQGYEQFF.

V and J are TRBV18 and TRBJ2-5, with D maybe TRBD1 (6 bases). CDR1 KGHSH and CDR2 LQKENI come from the germline V gene. V gave up 2 bases and J gave up 2 bases, with 9 bases separating them. This CDR3 contains 14 residues. CDR3 sequence (DNA): TGTGCCAGCTCACCAGCAGGGGTTCAAGAGACCCAGTACTTC. This encodes CASSPAGVQETQYF. Together with reference TRBV18 and TRBJ2-5, the CDR3 gives the full variable domain: NAGVMQNPRHLVRRRGQEARLRCSPMKGHSHVYWYRQLPEEGLKFMVYLQKENIIDESGMPKERFSAEFPKEGPSILRIQQVVRGDSAAYFCASSPAGVQETQYFGPGTRLLVL.

The rearrangement uses TRBV14 and TRBJ2-5; D gene unclear. This CDR3 is built from 13 residues. Looked up from germline, CDR1 is SGHDN and CDR2 is FVKESK. The V end lost 1 base, the J end lost 5 bases, and 8 bases lay between the germline ends. CDR3 protein: CASSQGARETQYF. CDR3 DNA: TGTGCCAGCAGCCAAGGTGCCAGGGAGACCCAGTACTTC.

Here the CDR3 DNA reads TGCGCCAGCAGCCAAGATTTGGGACACCAAGGGAAACTGTTTTTT. It translates to CASSQDLGHQGKLFF. This chain links TRBV4-3 with TRBJ1-4; TRBD1 is a possible D gene (6 bases). Trimming removed 0 bases from V and 11 bases from J, with 16 bases in between. CDR3 length: 15 amino acids. Germline V gives CDR1 LGHNA, CDR2 YSLEER.

V is TRBV7-2 and J is TRBJ2-7, with 9 bases aligning to TRBD1. The CDR3 loop spans 15 amino acids. Germline assignment: CDR1 SGHTA and CDR2 FQGNSA. Unmatched junction bases numbered 5, after V lost 5 bases and J lost 0 bases. The CDR3 coding sequence is TGTGCCAGCAGCAAGGGACAGGGTAGCTCCTACGAGCAGTACTTC. This translates into CASSKGQGSSYEQYF.

The chain has TRBV18 and TRBJ1-1; tentatively, D is TRBD1 (6 bases). There are 14 residues in the CDR3. The germline CDR1 and CDR2 sequences are KGHSH and LQKENI. Trimming removed 6 bases at V and 2 bases at J, with 13 bases between. This CDR3 reads CASSKQGSNTEAFF. The CDR3 DNA reads TGTGCCAGCTCGAAACAGGGATCTAACACTGAAGCTTTCTTT. Complete variable domain (other parts from reference TRBV18 and TRBJ1-1): NAGVMQNPRHLVRRRGQEARLRCSPMKGHSHVYWYRQLPEEGLKFMVYLQKENIIDESGMPKERFSAEFPKEGPSILRIQQVVRGDSAAYFCASSKQGSNTEAFFGQGTRLTVV.

The chain has TRBV5-1 and TRBJ1-1; a possible D gene is TRBD1 (5 bases). Germline CDR1 and CDR2: SGHRS and YFSETQ. This CDR3 is built from 16 residues. V dropped 1 base and J dropped 0 bases, with 13 bases sitting between them. The CDR3 is CASSLTLGRMNTEAFF. The CDR3 bases are TGCGCCAGCAGCTTGACGCTGGGGCGCATGAACACTGAAGCTTTCTTT.

The chain recombines TRBV30 with TRBJ1-5; TRBD1 matches 7 bases. CDR1 is GTSNPN, CDR2 SVGIG, per germline (reference sequence). This CDR3 is 14 amino acids long. With V trimmed by 4 bases and J by 4 bases, 7 bases remained unmatched. CDR3 amino acids: CAWNLGQPNQPQHF. The CDR3, as DNA: TGTGCCTGGAACCTGGGACAGCCTAATCAGCCCCAGCATTTT.

The rearrangement joins TRBV28 to TRBJ2-5, with 9 bases lining up with TRBD1. Trimming took 2 bases from V and 9 from J; bases not matched to a gene: 7. Germline CDR1 reads MDHEN; CDR2 reads SYDVKM. CDR3 length equals 14 residues. Here the CDR3 reads CASSLGTGTPPQYF. CDR3 in DNA: TGTGCCAGCAGTTTAGGGACAGGGACCCCACCCCAGTACTTC.

The J gene is TRBJ2-1, the V gene TRBV7-8; 12 bases map to TRBD2. Trimming took 2 bases from V and 7 from J; bases not matched to a gene: 6. Germline V gives CDR1 SGHVS, CDR2 FQNEAQ. CDR3 length equals 16 residues. The CDR3: CASSLPGLAGLNEQFF. The CDR3 region has the DNA TGTGCCAGCAGCTTACCAGGACTAGCGGGACTGAATGAGCAGTTCTTC.

V is TRBV27 and J is TRBJ2-3, with 7 bases that match TRBD1. Germline CDR1 MNHEY, CDR2 SMNVEV (reference sequence). The CDR3 totals 13 residues. Unmatched junction bases numbered 1, after V lost 2 bases and J lost 5 bases. The CDR3 sequence is CASSLTGVDTQYF. DNA of the CDR3: TGTGCCAGCAGTTTAACAGGGGTAGATACGCAGTATTTT.

This clone was counted a few times. This sequence joins TRBV11-2 and TRBJ2-5; 8 bases are a match to TRBD2. Germline-derived CDR1 and CDR2 are SGHAT and FQNNGV. The CDR3 extends over 15 amino acids. V lost 7 bases to trimming and J lost 4 bases; unmatched junction nucleotides: 11. CDR3 amino acids: CASIPRGGIGETQYF. CDR3 nucleotides: TGTGCCAGCATCCCTCGGGGGGGGATAGGAGAGACCCAGTACTTC.

The chain carries TRBV4-3 and TRBJ2-7; 7 bases fit TRBD2. CDR1 is LGHNA, CDR2 YSLEER, per germline. V lost 0 bases, J lost 5 bases, and 10 bases stayed unmatched. The CDR3 runs 16 residues. CDR3 sequence (DNA): TGCGCCAGCAGCCAAGATGTTCGAACTAGCGACGACGAGCAGTACTTC. Encoded protein: CASSQDVRTSDDEQYF.

J is TRBJ2-3 and V is TRBV27, with a weak D call TRBD1 (5 bases). The germline gives CDR1 MNHEY, CDR2 SMNVEV (reference sequence). Trimming left V 3 bases short and J 1 base short, with 8 bases between. The CDR3 contains 14 residues. The CDR3 sequence: CASSFVGGTDTQYF. CDR3 DNA sequence: TGTGCCAGCAGTTTCGTAGGGGGCACAGATACGCAGTATTTT.

The rearrangement joins TRBV7-9 to TRBJ2-3; 9 bases line up with TRBD2. This CDR3 has 15 amino acids. V lost 6 bases to trimming and J lost 6 bases; unmatched junction nucleotides: 10. Germline V CDR1 and CDR2: SEHNR, FQNEAQ (reference sequence). CDR3 bases: TGTGCCAGCAGATCTATAGCGGGAGTTAGGGATACGCAGTATTTT. Encoded protein: CASRSIAGVRDTQYF.

The chain employs TRBV5-5 and TRBJ1-1; 7 positions match TRBD1. The CDR3 extends over 15 amino acids. The germline V gene has CDR1 SGHKS and CDR2 YYEKEE (reference sequence). The ends lost 1 base at V and 7 bases at J; junction bases unmatched: 10. The chain's CDR3 is CASSLFQGVNFEAFF. The CDR3 DNA follows: TGTGCCAGCAGCTTGTTTCAGGGGGTTAATTTTGAAGCTTTCTTT.